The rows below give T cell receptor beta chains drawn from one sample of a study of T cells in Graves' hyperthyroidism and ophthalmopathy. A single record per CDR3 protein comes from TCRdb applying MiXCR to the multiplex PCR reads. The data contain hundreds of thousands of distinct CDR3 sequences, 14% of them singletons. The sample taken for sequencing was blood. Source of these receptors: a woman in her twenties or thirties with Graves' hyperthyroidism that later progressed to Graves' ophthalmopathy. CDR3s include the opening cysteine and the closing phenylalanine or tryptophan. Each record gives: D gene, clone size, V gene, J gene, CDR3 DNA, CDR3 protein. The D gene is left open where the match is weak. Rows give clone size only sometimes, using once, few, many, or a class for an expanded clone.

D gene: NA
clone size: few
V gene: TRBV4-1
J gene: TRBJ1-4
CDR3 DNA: TGCGCCAGCAGCCAAGGGCGGGTTGAAAAACTGTTTTTT
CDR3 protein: CASSQGRVEKLFF

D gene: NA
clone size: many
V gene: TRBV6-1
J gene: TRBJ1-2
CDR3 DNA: TGTGCCAGCACCGAGGCAGGGTGGAACTATGGCTACACCTTC
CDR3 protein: CASTEAGWNYGYTF

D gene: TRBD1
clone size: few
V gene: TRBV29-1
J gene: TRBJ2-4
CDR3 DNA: TGCAGCGCCGCGGGACAGGGACAAAACATTCAGTACTTC
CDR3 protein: CSAAGQGQNIQYF

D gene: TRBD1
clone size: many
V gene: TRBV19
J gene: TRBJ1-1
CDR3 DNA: TGTGCCAGTAGGACAGGGGGAGTAGTCACTGAAGCTTTCTTT
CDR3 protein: CASRTGGVVTEAFF

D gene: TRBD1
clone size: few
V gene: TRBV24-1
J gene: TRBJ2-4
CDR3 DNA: TGTGCCACCAGTGACAACCCGGGACAGGGGGGATCGACCAAAAACATTCAGTACTTC
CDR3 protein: CATSDNPGQGGSTKNIQYF

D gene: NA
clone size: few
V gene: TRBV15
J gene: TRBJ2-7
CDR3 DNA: TGTGCCACCAGCAGAGGAGGGACTCCTGGAGGTGGGCCCGAGCAGTACTTC
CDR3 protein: CATSRGGTPGGGPEQYF

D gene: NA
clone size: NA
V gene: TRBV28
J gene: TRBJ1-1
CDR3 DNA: TGTGCCAGCACCTCGCGGGAGGAAGCTTTCTTT
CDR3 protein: CASTSREEAFF

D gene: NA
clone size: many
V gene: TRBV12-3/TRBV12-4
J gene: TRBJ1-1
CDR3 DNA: TGTGCCAGCAGTTTATTAGCGGGCACTGAAGCTTTCTTT
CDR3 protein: CASSLLAGTEAFF

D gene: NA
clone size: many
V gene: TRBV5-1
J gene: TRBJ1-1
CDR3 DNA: TGTGCCAGCAGTTTAAGGGAGAACACTGAAGCTTTCTTT
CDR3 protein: CASSLRENTEAFF

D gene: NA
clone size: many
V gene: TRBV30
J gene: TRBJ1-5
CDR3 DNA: TGTGCCTGCGGGACCGCCTTGGGACAGCCCCAGCATTTT
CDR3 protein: CACGTALGQPQHF

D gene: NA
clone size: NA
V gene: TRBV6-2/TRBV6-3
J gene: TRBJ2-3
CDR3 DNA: TGTGCCAGCAGTTACTCTATTGCAGGGGATAGAGATACGCAGTATTTT
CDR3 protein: CASSYSIAGDRDTQYF

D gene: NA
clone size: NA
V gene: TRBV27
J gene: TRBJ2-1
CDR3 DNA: TGTGCCAGCAGTTTATTCGGGAGCTCCTACAATGAGCAGTTCTTC
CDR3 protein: CASSLFGSSYNEQFF

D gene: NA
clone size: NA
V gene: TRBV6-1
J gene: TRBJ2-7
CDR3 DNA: TGTGCCAGCAGCTACAGGGGACAGGGAACTAGCGGGACCTACGAGCAGTACTTC
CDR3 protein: CASSYRGQGTSGTYEQYF

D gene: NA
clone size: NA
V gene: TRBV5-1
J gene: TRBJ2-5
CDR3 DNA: TGCGCCAGCGAAATGAGCGGGTCTGGCCCGACCCAGTACTTC
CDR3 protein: CASEMSGSGPTQYF

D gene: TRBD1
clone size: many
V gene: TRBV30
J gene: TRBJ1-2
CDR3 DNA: TGTGCCTGGAGTGCCGGACAGGGAGGCCCAGGCTACACCTTC
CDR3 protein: CAWSAGQGGPGYTF

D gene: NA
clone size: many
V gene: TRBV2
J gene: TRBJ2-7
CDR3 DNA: TGTGCCAGCAGTGATCTCCGCGGTACCTACGAGCAGTACTTC
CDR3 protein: CASSDLRGTYEQYF

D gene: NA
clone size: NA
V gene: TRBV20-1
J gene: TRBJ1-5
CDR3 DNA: TGCAGTGCTAGCAACGACCGTCAGCCCCAGCATTTT
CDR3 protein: CSASNDRQPQHF

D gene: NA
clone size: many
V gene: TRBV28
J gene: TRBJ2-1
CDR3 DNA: TGTGCCAGCAGCTTGATGCGGGAATCCTACAATGAGCAGTTCTTC
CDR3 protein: CASSLMRESYNEQFF

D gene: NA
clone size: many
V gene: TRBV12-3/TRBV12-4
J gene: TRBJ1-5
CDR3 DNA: TGTGCCAGCAGTTTGGTACAGGGCAACAATCAGCCCCAGCATTTT
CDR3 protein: CASSLVQGNNQPQHF

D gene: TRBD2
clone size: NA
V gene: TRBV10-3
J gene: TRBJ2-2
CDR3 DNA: TGTGCCATCAGTGTAACTAGCGGGAGTTCTACCGGGGAGCTGTTTTTT
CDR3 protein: CAISVTSGSSTGELFF

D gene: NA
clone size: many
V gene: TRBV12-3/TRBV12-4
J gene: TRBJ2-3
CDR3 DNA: TGTGCCAGCAGTGGGCGGGAAGTACCCCAGGCGGATACGCAGTATTTT
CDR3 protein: CASSGREVPQADTQYF

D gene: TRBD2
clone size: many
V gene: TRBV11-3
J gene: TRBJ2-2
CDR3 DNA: TGTGCCAGCAGCCCCCGCGGGAGCAACGGGGAGCTGTTTTTT
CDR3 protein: CASSPRGSNGELFF

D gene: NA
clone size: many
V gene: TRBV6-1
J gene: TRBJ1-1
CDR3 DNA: TGTGCCAGCAGTGAGAGGAATATCATGAACACTGAAGCTTTCTTT
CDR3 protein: CASSERNIMNTEAFF

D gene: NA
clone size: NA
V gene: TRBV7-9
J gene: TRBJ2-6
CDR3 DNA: TGTGCCAGCAGCTTAGGGCAGTCTGGGGCCAACGTCCTGACTTTC
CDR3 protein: CASSLGQSGANVLTF

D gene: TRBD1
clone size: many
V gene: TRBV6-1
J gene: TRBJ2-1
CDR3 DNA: TGTGCCAGCAGGAACGGACAGGGACCCTACAATGAGCAGTTCTTC
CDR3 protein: CASRNGQGPYNEQFF

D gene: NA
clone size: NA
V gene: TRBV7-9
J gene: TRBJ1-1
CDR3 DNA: TGCGCCAGCAGCCCTAGCCCGTTGAACACTGAAGCTTTCTTT
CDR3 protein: CASSPSPLNTEAFF

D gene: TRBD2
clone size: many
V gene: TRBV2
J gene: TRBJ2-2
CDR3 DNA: TGTGCCAGCAGTACTAGCGGGAGCGGGAACACCGGGGAGCTGTTTTTT
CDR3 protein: CASSTSGSGNTGELFF

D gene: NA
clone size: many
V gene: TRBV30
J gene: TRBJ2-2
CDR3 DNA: TGTGCCTGGAGTGAGACAGGGAGGACCGGGGAGCTGTTTTTT
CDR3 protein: CAWSETGRTGELFF

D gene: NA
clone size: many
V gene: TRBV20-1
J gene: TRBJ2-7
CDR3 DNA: TGCAGTGCAACCCGGGACCCAGCCTACGAGCAGTACTTC
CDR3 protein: CSATRDPAYEQYF

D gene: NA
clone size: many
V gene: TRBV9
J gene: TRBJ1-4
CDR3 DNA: TGTGCCAGCAGCGTGGGAGGAGCAACTAATGAAAAACTGTTTTTT
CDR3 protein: CASSVGGATNEKLFF

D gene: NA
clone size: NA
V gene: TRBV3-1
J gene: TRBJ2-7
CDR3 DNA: TGTGCCAGCAGCCAAGAACACAGTCCAACCTACGAGCAGTACTTC
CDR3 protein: CASSQEHSPTYEQYF

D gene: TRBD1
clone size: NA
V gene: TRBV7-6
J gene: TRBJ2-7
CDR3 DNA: TGTGCCAGCAGTCGGAGACAGGGGAGTGAGCAGTACTTC
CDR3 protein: CASSRRQGSEQYF

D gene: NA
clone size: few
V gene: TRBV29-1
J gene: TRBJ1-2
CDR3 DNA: TGCAGCGTTGAAGTTCAGGGGTCTGGCTACACCTTC
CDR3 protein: CSVEVQGSGYTF

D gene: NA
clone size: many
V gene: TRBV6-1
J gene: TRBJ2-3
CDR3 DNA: TGTGCCAGCCAGGAATATAGGGCTAGCACAGATACGCAGTATTTT
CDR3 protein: CASQEYRASTDTQYF

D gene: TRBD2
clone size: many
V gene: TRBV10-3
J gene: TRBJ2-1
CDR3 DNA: TGTGCCATCAGCCACACCCTGAGCGGGAGCAGGAATGAGCAGTTCTTC
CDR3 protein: CAISHTLSGSRNEQFF

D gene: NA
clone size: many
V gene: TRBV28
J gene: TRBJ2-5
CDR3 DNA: TGTGCCAGCAGTAACGTAAGGTGGAAAGAGACCCAGTACTTC
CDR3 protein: CASSNVRWKETQYF

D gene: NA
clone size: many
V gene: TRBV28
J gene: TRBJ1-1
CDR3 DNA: TGTGCCAGCAGTTTAGGAGGGTTGTTGAAGAACACTGAAGCTTTCTTT
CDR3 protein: CASSLGGLLKNTEAFF

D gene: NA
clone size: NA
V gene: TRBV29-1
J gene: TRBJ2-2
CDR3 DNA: TGCAGCGTCGGGGAGAACACCGGGGAGCTGTTTTTT
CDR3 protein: CSVGENTGELFF

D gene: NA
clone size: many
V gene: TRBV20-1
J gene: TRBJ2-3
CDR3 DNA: TGCAGTAGTCCGCTACTAAGCACAGATACGCAGTATTTT
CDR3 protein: CSSPLLSTDTQYF

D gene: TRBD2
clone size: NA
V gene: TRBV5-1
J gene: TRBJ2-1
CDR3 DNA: TGCGCCAGCAGCCTCCTAGGCGGCCGGGAGGACTCCTACAATGAGCAGTTCTTC
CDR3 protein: CASSLLGGREDSYNEQFF

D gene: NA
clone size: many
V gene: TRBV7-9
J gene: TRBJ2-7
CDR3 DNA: TGTGCCAGCAGCCTGCCGGGTACCCCCTACGAGCAGTACTTC
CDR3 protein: CASSLPGTPYEQYF

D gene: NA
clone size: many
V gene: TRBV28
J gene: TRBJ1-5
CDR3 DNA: TGTGCCAGCAGTTTATCCGGGTTCAATCAGCCCCAGCATTTT
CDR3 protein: CASSLSGFNQPQHF

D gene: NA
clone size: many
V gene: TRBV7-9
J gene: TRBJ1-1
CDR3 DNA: TGTGCCAGCAGCCCAGAGGGAGTTAACACTGAAGCTTTCTTT
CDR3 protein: CASSPEGVNTEAFF

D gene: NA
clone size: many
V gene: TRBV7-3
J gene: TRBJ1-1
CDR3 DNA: TGTGCCAGCAGCTCTATCTCTCAAGCGGAAGCTTTCTTT
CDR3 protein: CASSSISQAEAFF

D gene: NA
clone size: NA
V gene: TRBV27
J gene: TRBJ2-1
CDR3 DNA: TGTGCCAGCGGGGCGATCGCCTACAATGAGCAGTTCTTC
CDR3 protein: CASGAIAYNEQFF

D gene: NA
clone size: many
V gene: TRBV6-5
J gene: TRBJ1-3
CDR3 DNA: TGTGCCAGCAGTTACTCCTGGACGGATTCTGGAAACACCATATATTTT
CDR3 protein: CASSYSWTDSGNTIYF

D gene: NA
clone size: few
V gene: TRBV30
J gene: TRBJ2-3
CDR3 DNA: TGTGCCTGGAGTGGCTTGACTGTCACAGATACGCAGTATTTT
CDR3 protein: CAWSGLTVTDTQYF

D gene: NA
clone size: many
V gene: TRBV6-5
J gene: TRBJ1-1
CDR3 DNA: TGTGCCAGCAGTTACTCGGGCTACGCGGACACTGAAGCTTTCTTT
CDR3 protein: CASSYSGYADTEAFF

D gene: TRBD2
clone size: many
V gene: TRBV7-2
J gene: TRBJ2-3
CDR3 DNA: TGTGCCAGCAGCTCTGGACTAGCGGGAGGGTTAGATACGCAGTATTTT
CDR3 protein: CASSSGLAGGLDTQYF

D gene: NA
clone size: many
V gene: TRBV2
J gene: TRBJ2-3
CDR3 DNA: TGTGCCGTCGCTATACGGATGTTGGGCACAGATACGCAGTATTTT
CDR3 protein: CAVAIRMLGTDTQYF

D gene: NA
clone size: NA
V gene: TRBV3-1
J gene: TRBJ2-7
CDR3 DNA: TGTGCCAGCAGCCAAGAGGAGGTAGCGCGGGGCTACGAGCAGTACTTC
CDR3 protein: CASSQEEVARGYEQYF

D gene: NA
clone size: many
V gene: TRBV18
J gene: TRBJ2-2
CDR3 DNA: TGTGCCAGCTCACCACCGATGACCCCCGGGGAGCTGTTTTTT
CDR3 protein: CASSPPMTPGELFF

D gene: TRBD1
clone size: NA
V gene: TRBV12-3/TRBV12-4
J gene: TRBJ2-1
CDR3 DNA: TGTGCCAGCAGTTCCTGGACAGGCGTATACAATAAGCAGTTCTTC
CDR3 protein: CASSSWTGVYNKQFF

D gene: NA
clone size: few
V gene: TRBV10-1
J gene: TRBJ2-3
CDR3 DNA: TGCGCCAGCAGTCTGCTGGGGGAAGGCACAGATACGCAGTATTTT
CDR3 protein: CASSLLGEGTDTQYF

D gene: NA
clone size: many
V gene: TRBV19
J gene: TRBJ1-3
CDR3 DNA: TGTGCCAGTACCTTGGCTATCTCTGGAAACACCATATATTTT
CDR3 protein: CASTLAISGNTIYF